The rows below give T cell receptor beta chains drawn from one sample of a study of T cells in Graves' hyperthyroidism and ophthalmopathy. TCRdb re-derived calls from the multiplex PCR reads in MiXCR, one entry per CDR3 protein. The table records 250,000 or so distinct CDR3 sequences, 15% of them present only once. The sequenced sample was blood. These receptors all come from a woman aged 45-59 years with Graves' hyperthyroidism that later progressed to Graves' ophthalmopathy. CDR3s include the opening cysteine and the closing phenylalanine or tryptophan. The D gene is left open where the match is weak. For some rows the clone size is stated as once, few or many, or as a class when expanded; others skip it.

cdr3_aa,cdr3_nt,v_call,clone_size,j_call,d_call
CASSLSGRALTDTQYF,TGTGCCAGCAGTTTAAGCGGGAGGGCCCTCACAGATACGCAGTATTTT,TRBV12-3/TRBV12-4,many,TRBJ2-3,TRBD2
CASSLGQPSEAFF,TGTGCCAGCAGCTTGGGGCAGCCGTCTGAAGCTTTCTTT,TRBV5-5,many,TRBJ1-1,-
CASTKDGSTSTDTQYF,TGTGCCAGCACTAAGGACGGGTCAACTAGCACAGATACGCAGTATTTT,TRBV9,-,TRBJ2-3,-
CASSWTRSSYNEQFF,TGCGCCAGCAGCTGGACACGAAGCTCCTACAATGAGCAGTTCTTC,TRBV5-1,many,TRBJ2-1,-
CSALWTNQPQHF,TGCAGTGCCCTCTGGACCAATCAGCCCCAGCATTTT,TRBV20-1,many,TRBJ1-5,-
CASSPHLGTEAFF,TGTGCCAGCAGCCCGCACCTGGGTACTGAAGCTTTCTTT,TRBV3-1,many,TRBJ1-1,-
CASSLSLGTDTQYF,TGTGCCAGCAGCCTTAGTCTGGGCACAGATACGCAGTATTTT,TRBV2,many,TRBJ2-3,-
CAISPEREGPGELFF,TGTGCCATCTCCCCTGAGCGGGAGGGACCCGGGGAGCTGTTTTTT,TRBV6-2/TRBV6-3,many,TRBJ2-2,TRBD2
CAWSRQGAAEAFF,TGTGCCTGGAGTAGACAGGGGGCCGCTGAAGCTTTCTTT,TRBV30,once,TRBJ1-1,TRBD1
CAWSPRLAGGPGEQYF,TGTGCCTGGAGTCCTCGACTAGCGGGAGGGCCTGGAGAGCAGTACTTC,TRBV30,-,TRBJ2-7,TRBD2
CASSLGGEPPEQYF,TGCGCCAGCAGCCTGGGGGGGGAACCCCCCGAGCAGTACTTC,TRBV5-1,few,TRBJ2-7,TRBD2
CASSELPLAGFARVRPDTQYF,TGTGCCAGCAGTGAACTCCCTTTGGCTGGGTTCGCCCGAGTACGGCCAGATACGCAGTATTTT,TRBV6-1,many,TRBJ2-3,-
CASSFFRANTDTQYF,TGTGCCAGCAGCTTTTTCCGGGCTAACACAGATACGCAGTATTTT,TRBV7-3,many,TRBJ2-3,-
CASSNPGTGGITDTQYF,TGTGCCAGCAGTAACCCCGGGACAGGGGGCATAACAGATACGCAGTATTTT,TRBV27,many,TRBJ2-3,TRBD1
CASSKPGQGGETQYF,TGTGCCAGCAGTAAGCCGGGACAGGGGGGAGAGACCCAGTACTTC,TRBV6-1,few,TRBJ2-5,TRBD1
CSVAGREGRYEQYF,TGCAGCGTCGCTGGGCGGGAGGGCCGCTACGAGCAGTACTTC,TRBV29-1,many,TRBJ2-7,TRBD2
CASSLRRREGYEQYF,TGTGCCAGCAGCTTAAGGAGGCGGGAGGGATACGAGCAGTACTTC,TRBV7-2,-,TRBJ2-7,TRBD2
CSARGGTGEDTEAFF,TGCAGTGCTAGAGGGGGGACAGGGGAAGACACTGAAGCTTTCTTT,TRBV20-1,-,TRBJ1-1,TRBD1
CSARVSADQPQHF,TGCAGTGCTAGAGTGTCAGCCGATCAGCCCCAGCATTTT,TRBV20-1,many,TRBJ1-5,-
CASSLSLPSYEQYF,TGTGCCAGCAGCTTATCGCTCCCATCCTACGAGCAGTACTTC,TRBV11-1,many,TRBJ2-7,-
CASSPRMGANEQYF,TGTGCCAGCAGCCCGCGAATGGGGGCGAACGAGCAGTACTTC,TRBV11-2,-,TRBJ2-7,-
CSAGRTSGATYEQYF,TGCAGTGCCGGTCGGACTAGCGGGGCGACCTACGAGCAGTACTTC,TRBV20-1,few,TRBJ2-7,TRBD2
CASNGGGHRTYEQYF,TGTGCCAGCAATGGGGGCGGGCATAGGACCTACGAGCAGTACTTC,TRBV28,many,TRBJ2-7,-
CASSRVRRGNYEQYF,TGTGCCAGCAGCCGTGTCAGACGGGGGAACTACGAGCAGTACTTC,TRBV7-3,many,TRBJ2-7,-
CASSTQVYQETQYF,TGTGCCAGCAGCACCCAGGTGTACCAAGAGACCCAGTACTTC,TRBV7-9,-,TRBJ2-5,-
CASSFFGTGVEKLFF,TGTGCCAGCAGCTTTTTTGGGACGGGCGTCGAAAAACTGTTTTTT,TRBV7-9,-,TRBJ1-4,-
CASSSQGGYTF,TGCGCCAGCAGCTCCCAGGGTGGCTACACCTTC,TRBV5-1,many,TRBJ1-2,-
CASSLQEARPYEQYF,TGTGCCAGCAGTTTACAGGAGGCCCGACCCTACGAGCAGTACTTC,TRBV27,few,TRBJ2-7,-
CASSSGQGYYNEQFF,TGTGCTAGCAGCTCGGGACAGGGCTACTACAATGAGCAGTTCTTC,TRBV7-7,many,TRBJ2-1,TRBD1
CASSYSRLAGGGENIQYF,TGTGCCAGCAGTTACTCGAGGCTAGCGGGAGGAGGGGAAAACATTCAGTACTTC,TRBV6-2/TRBV6-3,-,TRBJ2-4,TRBD2
CSARKSGTRNTIYF,TGCAGTGCTAGAAAGTCAGGCACACGAAACACCATATATTTT,TRBV20-1,few,TRBJ1-3,-
CSSLGASGTYEQYF,TGCAGTTCCCTAGGGGCTAGCGGAACCTACGAGCAGTACTTC,TRBV20-1,many,TRBJ2-7,TRBD2
CASTTRSGTNEQFF,TGTGCCAGCACCACCCGGAGCGGGACCAATGAGCAGTTCTTC,TRBV27,many,TRBJ2-1,TRBD2
CASSLAASYYGAFF,TGTGCCAGCAGCTTAGCGGCCAGCTACTATGGAGCTTTCTTT,TRBV7-8,many,TRBJ1-1,-
CSARDSGARNTIYF,TGCAGTGCTAGAGATTCGGGGGCTAGAAACACCATATATTTT,TRBV20-1,-,TRBJ1-3,-
CASSLWTSGRAHTQYF,TGTGCCAGCAGTCTTTGGACTAGCGGGAGGGCCCATACGCAGTATTTT,TRBV27,-,TRBJ2-3,TRBD2
CASSLRQGESYEQYF,TGCGCCAGCAGCCTCCGACAGGGGGAATCCTACGAGCAGTACTTC,TRBV5-1,many,TRBJ2-7,TRBD1
CASKTTVSLSYEQYF,TGTGCCAGCAAGACGACCGTTTCGTTATCCTACGAGCAGTACTTC,TRBV28,many,TRBJ2-7,-
CATYSFGYPGEQYF,TGTGCCACCTACAGTTTTGGGTACCCCGGCGAGCAGTACTTC,TRBV28,many,TRBJ2-7,-
CASRGTATYEQYF,TGTGCCAGCAGGGGGACGGCGACCTACGAGCAGTACTTC,TRBV6-1,many,TRBJ2-7,-
CASRRDLEEEKLFF,TGTGCCAGCAGAAGGGACTTAGAGGAGGAAAAACTGTTTTTT,TRBV6-1,few,TRBJ1-4,-
CASSSGINEKLFF,TGTGCCAGCAGCTCCGGGATTAATGAAAAACTGTTTTTT,TRBV3-1,many,TRBJ1-4,-
CASSPRQGMNTEAFF,TGTGCCAGCAGCCCCCGACAGGGGATGAACACTGAAGCTTTCTTT,TRBV5-8,many,TRBJ1-1,TRBD1
CASSLNPGQETQYF,TGCGCCAGCAGCTTGAACCCAGGCCAAGAGACCCAGTACTTC,TRBV5-1,many,TRBJ2-5,-
CASSNPSTEAFF,TGTGCCAGCAGCAACCCTTCCACTGAAGCTTTCTTT,TRBV3-1,many,TRBJ1-1,-
CSATTGAGNQPQHF,TGCAGTGCGACGACAGGGGCGGGCAATCAGCCCCAGCATTTT,TRBV20-1,few,TRBJ1-5,TRBD1
CASSYSGHLMNTEAFF,TGTGCCAGCAGTTACTCGGGGCATTTGATGAACACTGAAGCTTTCTTT,TRBV6-6,many,TRBJ1-1,-
CASSESRLDAQYF,TGCGCCAGCAGTGAGTCTAGGCTAGACGCGCAGTATTTT,TRBV10-1,few,TRBJ2-3,-
CSAGYSTSYEQYF,TGCAGTGCTGGATATAGCACCTCCTACGAGCAGTACTTC,TRBV20-1,many,TRBJ2-7,-
CASTPGSGGGTQYF,TGTGCCAGCACTCCCGGTTCGGGAGGGGGGACCCAGTACTTC,TRBV28,-,TRBJ2-5,TRBD2
CASSFEDPEYNEQFF,TGCGCCAGCAGCTTCGAGGATCCGGAATACAATGAGCAGTTCTTC,TRBV5-1,many,TRBJ2-1,-